The rows below give T cell receptor beta chains drawn from one sample of a study of blood T cell repertoires in COVID-19. Sequencing used immunoSEQ multiplex PCR; TCRdb keeps in-frame clones, though not all of them. The data show about 62,000 clones, more than 75% seen once. The sequenced sample was peripheral blood. The receptors here all came from a man between 65 and 85 years old with acute or convalescent COVID-19. The CDR3 runs from the conserved cysteine through the conserved F or W. The D gene is left open where the match is weak.

>TRBV5-1|TRBD2
CASSMGTSGGGETQYF
>TRBV19|NA
CASRYGGTAYQFF
>TRBV5-1|NA
CASRHVDTEAFF
>TRBV11-2|NA
CASSSPAGPNEQYF
>TRBV11-2|TRBD1
CASSLDPGQGGFWEQFF
>TRBV7-9|TRBD1
CASSRPGGQGFEQYF
>TRBV24-1|NA
CATNSFGAEQFF
>TRBV28|NA
CASSWSGISETQYF
>TRBV5-4|TRBD1
CASSAAGQHYGYTF
>TRBV6-6|NA
CASKWGGIGNQPQHF
>TRBV16|NA
CASSPRRAGNTIYF
>TRBV9|TRBD1
CASSVEDRVRETQYF
>TRBV7-9|NA
CASSLGQNYGYTF
>TRBV4-1|NA
CASSQEFRQAYQPQHF
>TRBV19|NA
CASSPDLGNTIYF
>TRBV7-6|NA
CASSSHREAFF
>TRBV2|NA
CASSSPGLGNTEAFF
>TRBV5-1|TRBD1
CASSLDRVVDGELFF
>TRBV9|TRBD1
CASSGTGYHEQYF
>TRBV5-1|NA
CASSFGQGSEKLFF
>TRBV27|NA
CASSFANIQYF
>TRBV19|NA
CASSKEGAGEKLFF
>TRBV28|NA
CASSFPGPLHEQYF
>TRBV4-2|TRBD2
CASSQTGTRAETQYF
>TRBV6-4|NA
CASRGSGTDTQYF